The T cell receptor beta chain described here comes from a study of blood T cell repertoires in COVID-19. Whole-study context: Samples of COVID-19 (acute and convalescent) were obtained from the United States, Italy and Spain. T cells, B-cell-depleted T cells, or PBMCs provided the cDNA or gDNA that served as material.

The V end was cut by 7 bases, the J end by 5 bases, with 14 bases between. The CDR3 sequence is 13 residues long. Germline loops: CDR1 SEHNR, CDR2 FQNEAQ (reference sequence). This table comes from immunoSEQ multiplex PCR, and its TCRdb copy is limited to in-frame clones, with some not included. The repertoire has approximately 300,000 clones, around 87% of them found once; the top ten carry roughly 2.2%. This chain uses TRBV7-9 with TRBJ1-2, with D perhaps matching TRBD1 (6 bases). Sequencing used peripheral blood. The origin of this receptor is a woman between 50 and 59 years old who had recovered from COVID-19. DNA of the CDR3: TGTGCCAGCACGGACAGCCTTCTTTATGGCTACACCTTC. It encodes CASTDSLLYGYTF.